The 23 T cell receptor beta chains reported below all come from one sample, sequenced in a study of vaccination effects on CD4 cells after COVID-19. TCRdb's table, derived via immunoSEQ multiplex PCR, lists solely in-frame clones and lacks some. The sample shows some 56,000 clones, more than 75% of them seen only once. Expansion with viral peptide pools was applied to antigen-specific CD4+ T cells by the ViraFEST assay prior to sequencing. Isolating CD4+ T cells followed more than eight days of culture. PCR showed that the person got SARS-CoV-2 infection at some point between March and December 2020. These receptors' targets are unknown. This specimen was CD4+ T cells from PBMCs cultured with HIV peptides, taken before COVID-19 vaccination. Sample subset: HIV-1 Nef peptide pool negative control/reference culture. The origin of the receptors is a human donor who had a prior SARS-CoV-2 infection.

This clone was seen a few times. The V gene is TRBV19, the J gene TRBJ1-2; D might be TRBD1 (5 bases). The CDR3 extends over 13 amino acids. V was pared by 8 bases and J by 4 bases, with 14 bases between. The germline gives CDR1 LNHDA, CDR2 SQIVND (reference sequence). CDR3 loop: CASSAGGLYGYTF. The CDR3 DNA reads as TGTGCCAGTTCCGCTGGGGGTCTCTATGGCTACACCTTC.

This clone was seen a single time. This chain joins TRBV21-1 and TRBJ2-3; the D call TRBD1 from the table was never checked on the DNA. TRBV21-1 is recorded as a pseudogene. This CDR3 is built from 16 residues. The CDR3 region has the DNA TGTGCCAGCAGCAGGAACAGGGGAAAGAGCACAGATACGCAGTATTTT. The encoded protein is CASSRNRGKSTDTQYF.

This rearrangement joins TRBV6-2 or TRBV6-3 to TRBJ1-5; 7 bases align to TRBD1. Losses at the gene ends were 2 bases for V and 0 bases for J; bases not matched to a gene: 10. The CDR3 is 18 residues long. In germline, CDR1 is MNHEY, CDR2 SVGEGT. Written as DNA, the CDR3 is TGTGCCAGCAGTTACCTTCCCGGGACAGTTTATAGCAATCAGCCCCAGCATTTT. Amino acids: CASSYLPGTVYSNQPQHF.

This chain connects TRBV6-2 or TRBV6-3 to TRBJ1-1; D is undetermined. V was clipped by 6 bases and J by 6 bases, with 20 bases between them. The CDR3 runs to 15 residues. Per the germline V gene, CDR1 is MNHEY and CDR2 is SVGEGT. CDR3 DNA: TGTGCCAGCAGCATCCCAAACTCATGGGTACCTGAAGCTTTCTTT. This translates into CASSIPNSWVPEAFF.

This chain connects TRBV27 to TRBJ2-5; 12 positions match TRBD1. J lost 4 bases, V lost 2 bases, and 5 bases had no gene match. CDR1 is MNHEY, CDR2 SMNVEV, per germline (reference sequence). The CDR3 contains 16 residues. The CDR3 DNA is TGTGCCAGCAGTTTAGCGGGACAGGGGGCTGGAGAGACCCAGTACTTC. It is translated as CASSLAGQGAGETQYF.

V is TRBV13 and J is TRBJ1-5, with no clear D. Per the germline V gene, CDR1 is PRHDT and CDR2 is FYEKMQ (reference sequence). Trimming took 2 bases from V and 5 from J, leaving 7 bases between them. The CDR3 runs 13 residues. Here the CDR3 DNA reads TGTGCCAGCAGCTTATCCGGGGATCAGCCCCAGCATTTT. Residues: CASSLSGDQPQHF.

The chain uses TRBV7-9 and TRBJ1-2; no reliable D call. Germline CDR1 is SEHNR and CDR2 is FQNEAQ (reference sequence). V lost 6 bases and J lost 7, with 21 bases in between. The CDR3 runs 15 residues. CDR3 sequence: CASSSPRPGVRGYTF. CDR3 nucleotide sequence: TGTGCCAGCAGTTCACCCCGACCGGGAGTGCGTGGCTACACCTTC.

V usage is TRBV7-6 and J usage is TRBJ2-5; D is unclear. The CDR3 contains 15 residues. Germline lookup yields CDR1 SGHVS and CDR2 FNYEAQ. V lost 1 base to trimming and J lost 3 bases, with 12 bases between them. The CDR3: CASSLVSVREETQYF. CDR3 in DNA: TGTGCCAGCAGCTTAGTTTCAGTGAGAGAAGAGACCCAGTACTTC. The whole variable domain, remainder taken from reference TRBV7-6 and TRBJ2-5, is GAGVSQSPRYKVTKRGQDVALRCDPISGHVSLYWYRQALGQGPEFLTYFNYEAQQDKSGLPNDRFSAERPEGSISTLTIQRTEQRDSAMYRCASSLVSVREETQYFGPGTRLLVL.

The chain couples TRBV5-1 to TRBJ2-5; a possible D gene is TRBD2 (6 bases). V was cut by 0 bases and J by 2 bases, with 8 bases left in between. The germline CDR1 and CDR2 sequences are SGHRS and YFSETQ. The CDR3 is 14 residues long. In DNA, the CDR3 is TGCGCCAGCAGCTTGGCCGGGAGTCAAGAGACCCAGTACTTC. Its protein product is CASSLAGSQETQYF.

CDR3 coding DNA: TGTGCCAGCAGCTCCGCTGGACGGAACTATGGCTACACCTTC. Residues: CASSSAGRNYGYTF. The chain combines TRBV5-5 with TRBJ1-2, with no clear D. Germline CDR1 is SGHKS and CDR2 is YYEKEE (reference sequence). V lost 3 bases to trimming and J lost 2 bases, with 11 bases between them. This CDR3 contains 14 residues.

This chain links TRBV6-2 or TRBV6-3 with TRBJ1-5; D unclear. V was shortened by 4 bases and J by 2 bases, with 12 bases between the two germline ends. The germline gives CDR1 MNHEY, CDR2 SVGEGT. The CDR3 is 15 amino acids. CDR3 in amino acids: CASSLMAAGNQPQHF. CDR3 in DNA: TGTGCCAGCAGTTTAATGGCCGCTGGCAATCAGCCCCAGCATTTT.

This clone was counted only a few times. The rearrangement links TRBV4-1 to TRBJ2-1, with 8 bases lining up with TRBD1. Germline assignment: CDR1 MGHRA and CDR2 YSYEKL. V dropped 4 bases and J dropped 8; count of bases not matched to a gene: 16. The CDR3 has 17 amino acids. CDR3 sequence: CASSPYGQGKRKYEQFF. As DNA, the CDR3 is TGCGCCAGCAGCCCTTACGGACAGGGAAAAAGAAAGTATGAGCAGTTCTTC.

The rearrangement joins TRBV29-1 to TRBJ1-1; D is ambiguous. Trimming took off 6 bases at V and 2 bases at J, with 19 bases between the two ends. The CDR3 contains 15 residues. The germline V gene encodes CDR1 SQVTM and CDR2 ANQGSEA. CDR3 sequence (DNA): TGCAGCGTCCTGACTAGGGAGGGAATAAACACTGAAGCTTTCTTT. This sequence encodes CSVLTREGINTEAFF.

The chain employs TRBV11-2 and TRBJ1-1; maybe TRBD1 (6 bases). The V and J ends lost 5 bases and 1 base respectively, with 14 bases between them. The germline CDR1 and CDR2 sequences are SGHAT and FQNNGV. CDR3 length: 15 residues. The CDR3 sequence: CASSKYRATNTEAFF. As DNA, the CDR3 is TGTGCCAGCAGCAAATACAGGGCGACGAACACTGAAGCTTTCTTT.

The J gene is TRBJ2-7, the V gene TRBV10-3; D might be TRBD1 (5 bases). Germline loops: CDR1 ENHRY, CDR2 SYGVKD. V was shortened by 5 bases and J by 0 bases, with 11 bases between the two germline ends. The CDR3 covers 14 residues. The CDR3 sequence: CAISRGGDSYEQYF. The CDR3 region has the DNA TGTGCCATCAGTAGGGGTGGGGACTCCTACGAGCAGTACTTC.

CDR3 region: CARFGNTIYF. CDR3 coding DNA: TGTGCCAGGTTTGGAAACACCATATATTTT. The chain couples TRBV5-3 to TRBJ1-3; D gene ambiguous. TRBV5-3 is an ORF, and what it does is uncertain. The CDR3 covers 10 residues. V lost 8 bases, J lost 3 bases, and 3 bases lay in between.

The chain joins TRBV10-3 to TRBJ2-2; D is unclear. CDR1 and CDR2 from the germline V gene are ENHRY and SYGVKD. Deletions cut 3 bases from V and 2 bases from J, with 7 bases between. The CDR3 totals 14 residues. CDR3 DNA sequence: TGTGCCATCAGTGATATGCGAAACACCGGGGAGCTGTTTTTT. Its protein is CAISDMRNTGELFF.

The gene calls are TRBV6-1 and TRBJ1-4; D is uncertain. The germline V and J ends were trimmed by 2 bases and 8 bases, with 12 bases remaining between them. Germline CDR1 MNHNS, CDR2 SASEGT. This CDR3 is 14 amino acids long. The CDR3 loop is CASSENRLTEKLFF. CDR3 bases: TGTGCCAGCAGTGAAAACCGTCTTACGGAAAAACTGTTTTTT.

The chain employs TRBV5-1 and TRBJ1-6; D is undetermined. The V gene lost 0 bases and the J gene lost 7 bases, with 11 bases spanning the gap. Germline V gene sequence: CDR1 SGHRS, CDR2 YFSETQ. This CDR3 region has 15 residues. The CDR3 reads CASSLELAGNSPLHF. The CDR3 DNA is TGCGCCAGCAGCTTGGAGCTGGCAGGAAATTCACCCCTCCACTTT.

This sequence joins TRBV2 and TRBJ2-7; TRBD2 aligns across 8 bases. V gave up 6 bases and J gave up 4 bases; unmatched junction bases: 8. This CDR3 has 14 amino acids. Germline CDR1 and CDR2: SNHLY and FYNNEI. CDR3 sequence (DNA): TGTGCCAGCAGCCGAGGACTAGCAGATTACGAGCAGTACTTC. Translation: CASSRGLADYEQYF.

DNA for the CDR3: TGTGCCAGCAGTTACGCTTCAGGGGAGTTCGGCTATGGCTACACCTTC. This gives the protein CASSYASGEFGYGYTF. The chain employs TRBV6-2 or TRBV6-3 and TRBJ1-2; the D gene is possibly TRBD1 (6 bases). This CDR3 is 16 amino acids long. Between the trimmed V and J ends, which lost 2 bases and 4 bases, there was a span of 17 bases. CDR1 MNHEY and CDR2 SVGEGT come from the germline V gene.

The chain combines TRBV10-3 with TRBJ2-2, with D possibly being TRBD1 or TRBD2 (5 bases each). The CDR3 runs to 14 residues. Trimming stripped 7 bases from V and 4 bases from J, with 13 bases between. Germline CDR1 is ENHRY and CDR2 is SYGVKD. The CDR3 sequence is CAIKGDLSTGELFF. The CDR3 DNA follows: TGTGCCATCAAAGGGGACCTTTCCACCGGGGAGCTGTTTTTT.

This chain links TRBV7-3 with TRBJ2-2; possible D gene TRBD2, 5 bases. Trimming took off 2 bases at V and 2 bases at J, with 6 bases between the two ends. CDR1 is SGHTA, CDR2 FQGTGA, per germline. This CDR3 spans 14 amino acids. CDR3 nucleotide sequence: TGTGCCAGCAGCTTAGGACTTAACACCGGGGAGCTGTTTTTT. Protein: CASSLGLNTGELFF.